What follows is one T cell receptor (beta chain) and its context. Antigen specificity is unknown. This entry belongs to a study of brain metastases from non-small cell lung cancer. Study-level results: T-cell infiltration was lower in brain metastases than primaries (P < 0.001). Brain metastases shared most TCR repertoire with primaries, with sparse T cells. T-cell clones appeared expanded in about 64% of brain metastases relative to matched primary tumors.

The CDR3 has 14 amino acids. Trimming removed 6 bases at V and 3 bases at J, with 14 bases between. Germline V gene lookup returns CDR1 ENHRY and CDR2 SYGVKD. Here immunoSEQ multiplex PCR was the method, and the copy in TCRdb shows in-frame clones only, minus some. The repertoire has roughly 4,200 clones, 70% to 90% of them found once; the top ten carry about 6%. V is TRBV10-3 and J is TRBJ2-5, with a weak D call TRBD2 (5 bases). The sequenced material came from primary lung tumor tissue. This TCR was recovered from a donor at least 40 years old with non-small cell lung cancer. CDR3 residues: CAISPSSLKETQYF. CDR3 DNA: TGTGCCATCAGCCCCTCTAGCTTGAAAGAGACCCAGTACTTC.